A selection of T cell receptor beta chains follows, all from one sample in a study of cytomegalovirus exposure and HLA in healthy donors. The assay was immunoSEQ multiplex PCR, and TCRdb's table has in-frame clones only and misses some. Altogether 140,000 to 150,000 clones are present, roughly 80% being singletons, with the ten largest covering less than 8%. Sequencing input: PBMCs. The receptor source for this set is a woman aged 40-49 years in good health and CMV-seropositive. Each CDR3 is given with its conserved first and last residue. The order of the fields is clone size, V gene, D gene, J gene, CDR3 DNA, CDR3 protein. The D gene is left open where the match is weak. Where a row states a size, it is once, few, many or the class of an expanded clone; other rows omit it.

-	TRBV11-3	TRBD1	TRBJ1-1	TGTGCCAGCAGCCCCCGGACAGGTGAAGCTTTCTTT	CASSPRTGEAFF
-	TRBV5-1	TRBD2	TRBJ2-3	TGCGCCAGCAGCTTGGGGGCTAGCGGGGGGGCGACAGATACGCAGTATTTT	CASSLGASGGATDTQYF
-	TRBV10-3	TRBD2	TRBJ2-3	TGTGCCATCAGTTCGGGGGGGCCCACAGATACGCAGTATTTT	CAISSGGPTDTQYF
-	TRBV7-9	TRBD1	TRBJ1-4	TGTGCCAGCAGCTTAGATAGGGGGCGCGAAAAACTGTTTTTT	CASSLDRGREKLFF
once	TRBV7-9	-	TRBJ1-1	TGTGCCAGCAGTCGGACCCAGGGAGCTTTCTTT	CASSRTQGAFF
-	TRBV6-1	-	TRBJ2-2	TGTGCCAGCAGTGTCAGACAGGTCACCGGGGAGCTGTTTTTT	CASSVRQVTGELFF
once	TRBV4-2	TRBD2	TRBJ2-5	TGTGCCAGCAGCCAAAGGACTAGCGGGGGTGTTTTGGGGGAGACCCAGTACTTC	CASSQRTSGGVLGETQYF
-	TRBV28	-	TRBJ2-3	TGTGCCACCCATATGAGAAGCACAGATACGCAGTATTTT	CATHMRSTDTQYF
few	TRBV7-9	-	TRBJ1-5	TGTTCCAGCAACAGGGCTAATCAGCCCCAGCATTTT	CSSNRANQPQHF
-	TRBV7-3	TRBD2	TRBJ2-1	TGTGCCAGCAGTCCAGGACTAGCGGGGGGTAGCTCCTACAATGAGCAGTTCTTC	CASSPGLAGGSSYNEQFF
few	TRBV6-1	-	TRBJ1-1	TGTGCCCTCCACTCAGGGGTGGGTAACACTGAAGCTTTCTTT	CALHSGVGNTEAFF
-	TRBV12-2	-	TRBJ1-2	TGTGCAAGTCGCTTAGGACACACCGGTTATGGCTACACCTTC	CASRLGHTGYGYTF
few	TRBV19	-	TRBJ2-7	TGTGCCAGTAGTATTGGTTCATCGGGCGAGCAGTACTTC	CASSIGSSGEQYF
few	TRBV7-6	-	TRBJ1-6	TGTGCCAGCAGCTTAAGGGGGGGGCAGGGGTATTCACCCCTCCACTTT	CASSLRGGQGYSPLHF
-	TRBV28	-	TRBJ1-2	TGTGCCAGCAGCCCAAGTGGCAGGGAGGATGGCTACACCTTC	CASSPSGREDGYTF
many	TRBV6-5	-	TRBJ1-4	TGTGCCAGCAGTTATGGCGGACACGGGGAAAAACTGTTTTTT	CASSYGGHGEKLFF
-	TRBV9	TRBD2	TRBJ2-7	TGTGCCAGCAGCGTAGGTGGCGGGGGCTCCTACGAGCAGTACTTC	CASSVGGGGSYEQYF
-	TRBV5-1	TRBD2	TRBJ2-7	TGCGCCAGCAGCTTGGCAGCGGGGGCCTTCGAGCAGTACTTC	CASSLAAGAFEQYF
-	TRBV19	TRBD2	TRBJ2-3	TGTGCCAGTAGTATCGCCTTAGCGGGGGTGGGGACAGATACGCAGTATTTT	CASSIALAGVGTDTQYF
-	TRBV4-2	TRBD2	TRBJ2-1	TGTGCCAGCAGCCCGAGACTAGCGGGGGGGGTTGAGCAGTTCTTC	CASSPRLAGGVEQFF
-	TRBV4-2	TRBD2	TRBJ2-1	TGTGCCAGCAGCCAGGTGATAGGGACTAGCGGTTACAATGAGCAGTTCTTC	CASSQVIGTSGYNEQFF
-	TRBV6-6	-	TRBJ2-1	TGTGCCAGCAGTCCGACTACTTTCTCGCCGCAGTTCTTC	CASSPTTFSPQFF
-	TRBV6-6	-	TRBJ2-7	TGTGCCAGCAGAGGTGAGGGCTACGAGCAGTACTTC	CASRGEGYEQYF
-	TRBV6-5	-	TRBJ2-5	TGTGCCAGCAGTTACTCGGAAACACCGGGGACCCAGTACTTC	CASSYSETPGTQYF
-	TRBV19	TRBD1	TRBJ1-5	TGTGCCAGTAGTCTACGGACAGGAGGGAGCAATCAGCCCCAGCATTTT	CASSLRTGGSNQPQHF
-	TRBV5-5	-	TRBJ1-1	TGTGCCAGCAGCCCGGAGGCCTTATTGAACACTGAAGCTTTCTTT	CASSPEALLNTEAFF
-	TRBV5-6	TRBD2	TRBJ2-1	TGTGCCAGCAGCTTGGTTCTAGCGGGGCCCAAGGGTGAGCAGTTCTTC	CASSLVLAGPKGEQFF
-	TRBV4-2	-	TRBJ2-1	TGTGCCAGCAGCCAAGATTGGTTTACAGGGTCTGAGCAGTTCTTC	CASSQDWFTGSEQFF
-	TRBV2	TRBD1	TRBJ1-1	TGTGCCAGCAGCGCGGACAGGCTGAACACTGAAGCTTTCTTT	CASSADRLNTEAFF
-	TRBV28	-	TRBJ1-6	TGTGCCAGCAGTTTATCCGGGTCACCCCTCCACTTT	CASSLSGSPLHF
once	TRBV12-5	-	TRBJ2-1	TGTGCTAGTGGTTTGGTAGGGGGGGGGTACAATGAGCAGTTCTTC	CASGLVGGGYNEQFF
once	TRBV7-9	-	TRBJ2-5	TGTGCCAGCAGTTCCTCGACTAGACAAGAGACCCAGTACTTC	CASSSSTRQETQYF
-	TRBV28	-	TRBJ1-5	TGTGCCAGCACCCGAACTGGTGGTACGGGCAATCAGCCCCAGCATTTT	CASTRTGGTGNQPQHF
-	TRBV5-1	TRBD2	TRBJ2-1	TGCGCCAGCAGCTTGACGGGGGGGCCGCCGAGCTCCTACAATGAGCAGTTCTTC	CASSLTGGPPSSYNEQFF
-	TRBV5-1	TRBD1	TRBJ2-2	TGCGCCAGCAGCCCCGGGACAGGGAACACCGGGGAGCTGTTTTTT	CASSPGTGNTGELFF
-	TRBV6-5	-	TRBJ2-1	TGTGCCAGTATCAGGGGAAATGAGCAGTTCTTC	CASIRGNEQFF
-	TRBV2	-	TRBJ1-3	TGTGCCAGCAAAACGGACGGGAGCTCTGGAAACACCATATATTTT	CASKTDGSSGNTIYF
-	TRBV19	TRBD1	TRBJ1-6	TGTGCCAGTAGCCTAACAGGGGGCAATTCACCCCTCCACTTT	CASSLTGGNSPLHF
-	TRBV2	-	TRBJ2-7	TGTGCCAGCAGTGAAGCAGATGGCAGGGCCCACGAGCAGTACTTC	CASSEADGRAHEQYF
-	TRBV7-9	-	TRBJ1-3	TGTGCCAGCAGCTCCACAGGGATCTCTGGAAACACCATATATTTT	CASSSTGISGNTIYF
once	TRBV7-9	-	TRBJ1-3	TGTGCCAGCAGCCTTGACACTAACACCATATATTTT	CASSLDTNTIYF
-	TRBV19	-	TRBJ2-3	TGTGCCAGTTCCAGGGGCGGTACATTGGATACGCAGTATTTT	CASSRGGTLDTQYF
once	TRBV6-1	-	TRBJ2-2	TGTGCCAGCGCAACAGGGATATCAGGGGAGCTGTTTTTT	CASATGISGELFF
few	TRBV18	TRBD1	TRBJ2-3	TGTGCCAGCTCACCACAGGGGGCGACCGATACGCAGTATTTT	CASSPQGATDTQYF
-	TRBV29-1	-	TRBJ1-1	TGCAGCGTAGATACACTAAATTTTAACACTGAAGCTTTCTTT	CSVDTLNFNTEAFF
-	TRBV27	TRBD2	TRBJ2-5	TGTGCCAGCAGTCCCTGGACTAGCGGGGGGCCGGGACAGACCCAGTACTTC	CASSPWTSGGPGQTQYF
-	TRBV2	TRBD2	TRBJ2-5	TGTGCCAGCAGTGAAGAAGGACTAGCGGGGGGGCGAGAGACCCAGTACTTC	CASSEEGLAGGRETQYF
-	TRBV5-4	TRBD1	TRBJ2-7	TGTGCCAGCAGCTTGCAGGGGGTACAATACGAGCAGTACTTC	CASSLQGVQYEQYF
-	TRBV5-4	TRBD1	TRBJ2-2	TGTGCCAGCAGCGCAACCGGGACAGGGTTGACCGGGGAGCTGTTTTTT	CASSATGTGLTGELFF
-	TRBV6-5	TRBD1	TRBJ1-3	TGTGCCAGCAGTTTGACAGGGGCCTCTGGAAACACCATATATTTT	CASSLTGASGNTIYF
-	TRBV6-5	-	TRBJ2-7	TGTGCCAGCAGTTATTCAGGGGCGTCCTACGAGCAGTACTTC	CASSYSGASYEQYF
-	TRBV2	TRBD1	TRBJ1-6	TGTGCCAGCAGCCCTGGGGACAGTAATTCACCCCTCCACTTT	CASSPGDSNSPLHF
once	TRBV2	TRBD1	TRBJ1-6	TGTGCCAGCAGTGAGACAGGGTCGTATTCACCCCTCCACTTT	CASSETGSYSPLHF
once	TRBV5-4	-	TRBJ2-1	TGTGCCAGCAGCCCCAGTCGCGAGGCCTACAATGAGCAGTTCTTC	CASSPSREAYNEQFF
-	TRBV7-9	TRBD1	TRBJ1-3	TGTGCCAGCAGCTCCGGGACAGGGGATTTGAACACCATATATTTT	CASSSGTGDLNTIYF